The present T cell receptor beta chain was sequenced within a study of spatial heterogeneity in lung cancer. Whole-study results and caveats: Among blood samples, ubiquitous expanded tumor TCRs appeared more at resection than at follow-up.

The CDR3 is made up of 14 amino acids. The germline V gene has CDR1 LNHNV and CDR2 YYDKDF (reference sequence). The V and J ends lost 4 bases and 4 bases respectively, with 10 bases between them. TCRdb redid the calling of the 5' RACE reads with MiXCR, one entry per CDR3 protein. The sample includes around 98,000 distinct CDR3 sequences, roughly 19% seen only once; the top ten take around a fifth. The table lists this clonotype with a few counts. The antigen remains undetermined. Time point noted: blood at routine non-recurrence follow-up after resection. Tumor, nontumor lung or frozen PBMC supplied whole RNA, sequenced without sorting.

The specimen comprised PBMCs, sampled at follow-up. This clonotype was obtained from a male donor with early-stage non-small cell lung cancer. The chain recombines TRBV15 with TRBJ1-4; tentative D call: TRBD1 (5 bases). The CDR3 reads CATSTRVINEKLFF. The CDR3, as DNA: TGTGCCACCAGCACCAGGGTAATTAATGAAAAACTGTTTTTT.